This T cell receptor beta chain was captured by sequencing in a study of response to subunit inactivated influenza vaccine. Study outcomes and limitations: Every seasonal influenza vaccination brings in few new T cells, the authors suggested.

A single record per CDR3 protein comes from TCRdb applying MiXCR to the RT-PCR reads. The data show more than 450,000 distinct CDR3 sequences, 7.6% seen once. Germline V gene data show CDR1 as SQVTM and CDR2 as ANQGSEA. The CDR3 sequence is 11 residues long. Trimming stripped 5 bases from V and 4 bases from J, with 8 bases between. Only a few counts were recorded for this clonotype. Its target is not known. The sequence derives from a man aged 50-75 years who received an inactivated influenza vaccine. Here the sequenced sample was PBMCs from blood, taken around 25 months after vaccination. This chain links TRBV29-1 with TRBJ1-1, with TRBD1 as a possible D gene (5 bases). For the CDR3, the DNA is TGCAGCGTTCAGGGCCCCACTGAAGCTTTCTTT. Translated: CSVQGPTEAFF.